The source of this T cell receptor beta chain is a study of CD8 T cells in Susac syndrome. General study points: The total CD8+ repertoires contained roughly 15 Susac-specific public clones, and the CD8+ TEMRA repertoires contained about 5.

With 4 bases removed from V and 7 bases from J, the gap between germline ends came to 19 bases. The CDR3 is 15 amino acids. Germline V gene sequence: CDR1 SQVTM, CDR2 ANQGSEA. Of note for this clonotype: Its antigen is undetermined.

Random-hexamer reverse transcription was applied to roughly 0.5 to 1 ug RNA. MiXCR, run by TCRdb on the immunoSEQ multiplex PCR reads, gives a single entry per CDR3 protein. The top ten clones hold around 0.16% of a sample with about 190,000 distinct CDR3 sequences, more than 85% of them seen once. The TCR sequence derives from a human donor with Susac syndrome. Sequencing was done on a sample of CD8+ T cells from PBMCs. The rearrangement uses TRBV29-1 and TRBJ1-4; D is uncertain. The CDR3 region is CSVAVRVVGSEKLFF. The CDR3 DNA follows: TGCAGCGTTGCGGTCCGGGTAGTCGGGAGTGAAAAACTGTTTTTT.